This T cell receptor (beta chain) appears in the sequencing data of a study of human T cells and chemical hapten exposure (dated by TCRdb to the early 2020s). About the study as a whole: For sensitization, 2% DPC in acetone was applied to a roughly 2 cm by roughly 2 cm area of upper inner arm skin. Blood was sampled from patients pre-sensitization (week 0) and at 2, 6 and about 24 weeks after DPC sensitization. Peripheral blood TCR repertoire changes were tracked in vivo in alopecia patients during primary and secondary sensitization to the hapten diphenylcyclopropenone (DPC). Patch testing on the upper back used Finn chambers containing 0.01% DPC, with scoring done after 6 days according to International Contact Dermatitis Research Group standards. Libraries were pooled for sequencing, and variation in per-sample TCR yields was attributed mainly to small differences in library volumes within the pool. For TCR sequencing, blood came from about 28 alopecia patients at anywhere from one to four time points (pre-sensitization, 2, 6 and 24 weeks). Patients additionally received weekly therapeutic DPC doses to the scalp throughout the approximately 25-week study period. Most of the patients in the cohort were female, and the cohort covered alopecia areata with under or over 50% scalp involvement, alopecia totalis and alopecia universalis. Paper-wide results and their limitations: All patients had alopecia, a presumed autoimmune disease, so their immune response might differ from that of healthy individuals. Repeated subsampling changed both the strength of the expansion versus patch-test correlation and the threshold at which that correlation became significant. Patch test score correlated positively with the number of PT1 expanded TCRs, reaching significance at thresholds 8, 16 and 32 but not at 4. Compared with pre-sensitization or healthy control sets, expanded TCRs formed significantly more large CDR3 similarity clusters, which is consistent with antigen-driven responses. No change with DPC sensitization was found in the number of TCRs above 1 in 1000 frequency, and no evidence of global repertoire structure alterations was found.

In light of the paper, this sample's time point label describes: patch test 2, 6 weeks after DPC sensitization. The treatment or condition label of this sample denotes: therapeutic diphenylcyclopropenone sensitization with weekly scalp DPC. At every patch-test visit, the blood draw took place before the patch test was put on. Eligible patients were aged 18 to 70, diagnosed with alopecia, deemed suitable for DPC therapy, and excluded if pregnant. Unfractionated whole blood was collected in Tempus Blood RNA tubes, and total RNA was extracted from that blood. The protocol used for the library was RACE. TCRdb names NextSeq 500 as the instrument used. During library preparation, unique molecular identifiers were attached to individual cDNA molecules so that TCRs could be counted quantitatively and reproducibly. Both TCR alpha and TCR beta chains were sequenced from each blood RNA sample. In the source study's methods: A median of about 87,000 TCRs per sample was observed, with a range of roughly 20,000 to 700,000. V, J and CDR3 annotation of the TCR reads was performed with the Decombinator software suite. For PS versus PT1 abundance plots, all samples were subsampled to the same number of TCRs (28,000). Expanded TCRs were defined as absent before sensitization and observed at least eight times at the 2-week time point. Using fastp trimming at Q25 and MiXCR clonotype assembly, TCRdb reanalyzed the public sequencing data and kept in-frame beta chains. One record per CDR3 amino acid sequence lists the most common genes and DNA. The V and J calls were determined by TCRdb, not by the authors. This sample has 120,000 to 150,000 distinct CDR3 sequences in its table, and 12% of those were observed once. 1.4% of the sample lies in the top ten.

Looking up the germline V gene (reference sequence) yields CDR1 MNHEY and CDR2 SMNVEV. For this chain, trimming is 11 bases at the V end and 10 bases at the J end, and the number of junction bases without a gene match is 11. The CDR3, from cysteine to phenylalanine, totals 13 residues. The DNA shown is the 39-base CDR3, in frame from base 1. Of note for this clonotype: No antigen is known for it. One base away there is no much larger clone; base qualities are not given.

The chain is encoded by TRBV27 joined to TRBJ1-6; the junction holds 7 bases that match TRBD1. Sequenced here: whole blood, sampled in connection with sensitization to the hapten diphenylcyclopropenone (DPC). The receptor's source is a woman aged 45-59 years with alopecia areata. Some clones in this sample may be carry-over from other donors' samples. The CDR3 reads CACREGARSPLHF. The DNA reads TGTGCCTGCCGGGAGGGGGCTCGGTCACCCCTCCACTTT.